These T cell receptor beta chains were read from a single sample in a study of blood T cells in healthy people across ages. TCRdb re-called the 5' RACE reads with MiXCR, one entry per CDR3 protein. The sample holds more than 1 million distinct CDR3 sequences, under 45% seen once. Sequenced material: blood. Receptor source: a woman aged 60-75 years in good health. Each CDR3 is given with its conserved first and last residue. Each record gives: clone size, J gene, D gene, V gene, CDR3 DNA, CDR3 protein. The D gene is left open where the match is weak. Only some rows state a clone size, as once, few, many or a class for expanded clones.

abundance: .
j_gene: TRBJ2-1
d_gene: .
v_gene: TRBV7-3
CDR3nt: TGTGCCAGCAGCTTATTTTACTCAGCGGAATCCTACAATGAGCAGTTCTTC
CDR3aa: CASSLFYSAESYNEQFF

abundance: .
j_gene: TRBJ2-5
d_gene: TRBD1
v_gene: TRBV12-3/TRBV12-4
CDR3nt: TGTGCCAGCAGCCGACAGGGGTTACGAGAGACCCAGTACTTC
CDR3aa: CASSRQGLRETQYF

abundance: .
j_gene: TRBJ2-1
d_gene: .
v_gene: TRBV12-3/TRBV12-4
CDR3nt: TGTGCCAGCAGCCCGGGGGCGGTCCAAGAGACCCAGTTCTTC
CDR3aa: CASSPGAVQETQFF

abundance: .
j_gene: TRBJ2-5
d_gene: TRBD2
v_gene: TRBV11-2
CDR3nt: TGTGCCAGCAGCTTACGGCTAGCGGGAGAGGGAGGTGAGGAGACCCAGTACTTC
CDR3aa: CASSLRLAGEGGEETQYF

abundance: .
j_gene: TRBJ2-7
d_gene: .
v_gene: TRBV27
CDR3nt: TGTGCCAGCAGTTCATCTGTCTCCTACGAGCAGTACTTC
CDR3aa: CASSSSVSYEQYF

abundance: few
j_gene: TRBJ2-1
d_gene: TRBD2
v_gene: TRBV5-6
CDR3nt: TGTGCCAGCAGCTTGGCTGGGACTAGCGGGGAAAATGAGCAGTTCTTC
CDR3aa: CASSLAGTSGENEQFF

abundance: .
j_gene: TRBJ2-5
d_gene: .
v_gene: TRBV20-1
CDR3nt: TGCAGTGCTAGGGGGCTAGCGAGACACCAAGAGACCCAGTACTTC
CDR3aa: CSARGLARHQETQYF

abundance: few
j_gene: TRBJ2-1
d_gene: TRBD1
v_gene: TRBV7-6
CDR3nt: TGTGCCAGCAGCTCCCCGGGACAGACCTACAATGAGCAGTTCTTC
CDR3aa: CASSSPGQTYNEQFF

abundance: .
j_gene: TRBJ2-7
d_gene: .
v_gene: TRBV7-9
CDR3nt: TGTGCCAGCAGCTTAAACAGCCTGGGTTCCTACGAGCAGTACTTC
CDR3aa: CASSLNSLGSYEQYF

abundance: few
j_gene: TRBJ2-7
d_gene: TRBD2
v_gene: TRBV20-1
CDR3nt: TGCAGTGCGCCGGGACTAGCGGGAGCTTACGAGCAGTACTTC
CDR3aa: CSAPGLAGAYEQYF

abundance: .
j_gene: TRBJ2-5
d_gene: .
v_gene: TRBV7-6
CDR3nt: TGTGCCAGCAGCTTGTTTAGTCCGGGACCCGGGGAGACCCAGTACTTC
CDR3aa: CASSLFSPGPGETQYF

abundance: .
j_gene: TRBJ2-1
d_gene: .
v_gene: TRBV11-2
CDR3nt: TGTGCCAGCAGCTTATGGTTGTCAGGGCCCTACAATGAGCAGTTCTTC
CDR3aa: CASSLWLSGPYNEQFF

abundance: once
j_gene: TRBJ1-2
d_gene: .
v_gene: TRBV28
CDR3nt: TGTGCCATCAGGTCGGGACCTAACCATGGCCACACCTTC
CDR3aa: CAIRSGPNHGHTF

abundance: few
j_gene: TRBJ2-7
d_gene: .
v_gene: TRBV20-1
CDR3nt: TGCAGTGCTAGAGATCCCTTAACAGGGACATACGAGCAGTACTTC
CDR3aa: CSARDPLTGTYEQYF

abundance: .
j_gene: TRBJ1-2
d_gene: TRBD1
v_gene: TRBV9
CDR3nt: TGTGCCAGCAGCGAAACAGGGGGCGCAGGATATGGCTACACCTTC
CDR3aa: CASSETGGAGYGYTF

abundance: .
j_gene: TRBJ2-7
d_gene: TRBD2
v_gene: TRBV7-2
CDR3nt: TGTACCAGCAGCTTAAACGGGAGGCTCTACGAGCAGTACTTC
CDR3aa: CTSSLNGRLYEQYF

abundance: few
j_gene: TRBJ2-5
d_gene: TRBD1
v_gene: TRBV6-6
CDR3nt: TGTGCCAGCAGTTACTGGGACAGGGTTACAGAGACCCAGTACTTC
CDR3aa: CASSYWDRVTETQYF

abundance: few
j_gene: TRBJ1-5
d_gene: .
v_gene: TRBV29-1
CDR3nt: TGCAGCGGGCCAGATAGCAATCAGCCCCAGCATTTT
CDR3aa: CSGPDSNQPQHF

abundance: .
j_gene: TRBJ1-5
d_gene: .
v_gene: TRBV7-8
CDR3nt: TGTGCCAGCAGCTCACAGGCCAGGGTCTTAGGGGGCAATCAGCCCCAGCATTTT
CDR3aa: CASSSQARVLGGNQPQHF

abundance: once
j_gene: TRBJ2-5
d_gene: .
v_gene: TRBV27
CDR3nt: TGTGCCAGCAGTTTAGGATGGTCTGTGGGGTACCAAGAGACCCAGTACTTC
CDR3aa: CASSLGWSVGYQETQYF

abundance: .
j_gene: TRBJ1-6
d_gene: .
v_gene: TRBV12-3/TRBV12-4
CDR3nt: TGTGCCAGCAGTTTAGAGGGGACGGCGAATTCACCCCTCCACTTT
CDR3aa: CASSLEGTANSPLHF

abundance: few
j_gene: TRBJ2-5
d_gene: TRBD1
v_gene: TRBV15
CDR3nt: TGTGCCACCAGCAGCTCAACTGGAGAACAGGGGAGAGAGACCCAGTACTTC
CDR3aa: CATSSSTGEQGRETQYF

abundance: .
j_gene: TRBJ1-5
d_gene: .
v_gene: TRBV15
CDR3nt: TGTGCCACCAGCAGAGACCGACAGTTAAGTCAGCCCCAGCATTTT
CDR3aa: CATSRDRQLSQPQHF

abundance: .
j_gene: TRBJ1-5
d_gene: TRBD1
v_gene: TRBV27
CDR3nt: TGTGCCAGCAACGGACAGGGGGGTGCTTGGCCCCAGCATTTT
CDR3aa: CASNGQGGAWPQHF